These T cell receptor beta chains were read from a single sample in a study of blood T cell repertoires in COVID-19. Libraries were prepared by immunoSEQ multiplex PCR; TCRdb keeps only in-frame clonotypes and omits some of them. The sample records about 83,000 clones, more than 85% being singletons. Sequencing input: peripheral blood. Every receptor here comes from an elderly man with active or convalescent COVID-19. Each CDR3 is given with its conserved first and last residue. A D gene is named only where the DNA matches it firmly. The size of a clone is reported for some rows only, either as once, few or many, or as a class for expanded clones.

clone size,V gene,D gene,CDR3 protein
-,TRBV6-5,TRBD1,CASKTGGNTGELFF
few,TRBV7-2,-,CASSLRGVAANQPQHF
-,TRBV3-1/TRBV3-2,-,CASSQDRGSYGYTF
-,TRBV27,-,CASSPRGATNEKLFF
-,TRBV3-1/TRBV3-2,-,CASSQVRGGYGYTF
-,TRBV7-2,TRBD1,CASSLESDRGGGYTF
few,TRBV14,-,CASSRIRGPLQETQYF
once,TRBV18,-,CASSPPGSRVNTEAFF
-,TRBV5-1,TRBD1,CASSRTGESTDTQYF
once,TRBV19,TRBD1,CASSTPPDRGYEKLFF
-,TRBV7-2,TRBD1,CASSSRRDSGNTIYF
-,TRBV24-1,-,CATSDLPTDTQYF